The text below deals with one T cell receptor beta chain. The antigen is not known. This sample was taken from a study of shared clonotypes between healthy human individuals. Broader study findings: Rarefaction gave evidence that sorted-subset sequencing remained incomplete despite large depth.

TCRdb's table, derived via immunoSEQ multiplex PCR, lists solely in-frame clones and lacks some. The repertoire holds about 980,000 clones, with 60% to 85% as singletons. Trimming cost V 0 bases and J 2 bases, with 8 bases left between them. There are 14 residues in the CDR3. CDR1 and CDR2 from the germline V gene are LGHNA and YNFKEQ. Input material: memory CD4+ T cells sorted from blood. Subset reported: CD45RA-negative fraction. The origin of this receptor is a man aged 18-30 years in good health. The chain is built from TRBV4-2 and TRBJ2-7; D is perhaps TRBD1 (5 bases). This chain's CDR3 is CASSQDAGPYEQYF. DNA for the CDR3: TGTGCCAGCAGCCAAGATGCAGGGCCCTACGAGCAGTACTTC.